A single sample is the source of the 6 T cell receptor beta chains below, sequenced in a study of T cell repertoires in cytomegalovirus infection (dated by TCRdb to the late 2010s). The listed sequencing device is Illumina HiSeq 1500. TCRdb handled the public reads itself, with Q25 trimming in fastp and clone calling in MiXCR, and kept productive beta chains. Rows are combined by CDR3 protein, so each entry shows the most common genes and DNA. Recorded for this sample are hundreds of thousands of distinct CDR3 sequences; roughly 26% of them occurred a single time. Of the sample, under 8.5% falls within the top ten clones. Material: CD8+ T cells from PBMCs. The receptors originated from a human donor in good health (CMV status not recorded). Some clones in this sample may be carry-over from other donors' samples.

A word on this clonotype: Given a much more abundant clone one base away, this may be a read error. The V call is TRBV28, the J call TRBJ1-5, with TRBD1 matching over 8 bases. CDR1 is MDHEN, CDR2 SYDVKM, per germline. CDR3 size: 17 residues. The CDR3 sequence: CASSSHSTGASNQPLHF. The CDR3, as DNA: TGTGCCAGCAGTTCCCACTCGACAGGGGCAAGCAATCAGCCCCTGCATTTT. Complete variable domain (other parts from reference TRBV28 and TRBJ1-5): DVKVTQSSRYLVKRTGEKVFLECVQDMDHENMFWYRQDPGLGLRLIYFSYDVKMKEKGDIPEGYSVSREKKERFSLILESASTNQTSMYLCASSSHSTGASNQPLHFGDGTRLSIL.

This clonotype was counted ten times or more. V gene TRBV7-9 combines with J gene TRBJ2-1; D is undetermined. V gave up 5 bases and J gave up 8 bases, with 25 bases separating them. The V gene's germline CDR1 is SEHNR and CDR2 FQNEAQ (reference sequence). The CDR3 is 17 residues long. This chain's CDR3 is CASSDDRVGSPSHEQFF. CDR3 in DNA: TGTGCCAGCAGCGATGACCGCGTCGGCAGTCCCTCGCATGAGCAGTTCTTC.

The chain recombines TRBV28 with TRBJ2-2; TRBD2 aligns across 13 bases. The V and J ends lost 5 bases and 4 bases, in that order; junction bases with no gene match: 10. Per the germline V gene, CDR1 is MDHEN and CDR2 is SYDVKM. CDR3 length equals 18 residues. The CDR3 sequence: CASSTPLAGGPATGELFF. In DNA, the CDR3 is TGTGCCAGCAGTACCCCACTAGCGGGGGGGCCGGCCACCGGGGAGCTGTTTTTT.

This clonotype has ten or more counts. The chain combines TRBV12-3 or TRBV12-4 with TRBJ2-2; D not resolved. The CDR3 is 16 amino acids. With 6 bases removed from V and 3 bases from J, the gap between germline ends came to 17 bases. The CDR3 DNA is TGTGCCAGCAGCCCTGGCCCGCTTCGGTACACCGGGGAGCTGTTTTTT. Translation gives CASSPGPLRYTGELFF.

The rearrangement uses TRBV2 and TRBJ2-7; possible D gene TRBD2, 6 bases. Trimming pared 6 bases from V and 0 bases from J, leaving 12 bases between. From germline, CDR1 is SNHLY and CDR2 FYNNEI. The CDR3 extends over 14 amino acids. The CDR3 protein is CASREGRSSYEQYV. CDR3 bases: TGTGCCAGCAGGGAGGGGCGCTCCTCCTACGAGCAGTACGTC.

This clonotype was picked up a small number of times. This clone may be a read error of a much larger clone one base away. The gene calls are TRBV7-6 and TRBJ2-5; 11 positions agree with TRBD2. CDR1 and CDR2 from the germline V gene are SGHVS and FNYEAQ. The CDR3 sequence is 14 residues long. This chain's CDR3 is CASNFSGGEETQYF. In DNA form, the CDR3 reads TGTGCTAGCAACTTTAGCGGGGGGGAGGAGACCCAGTACTTC. The full variable domain, rest sourced from reference TRBV7-6 and TRBJ2-5, is GAGVSQSPRYKVTKRGQDVALRCDPISGHVSLYWYRQALGQGPEFLTYFNYEAQQDKSGLPNDRFSAERPEGSISTLTIQRTEQRDSAMYRCASNFSGGEETQYFGPGTRLLVL.